This T cell receptor beta chain is from a study of Ad26.COV2.S vaccination and SARS-CoV-2 variants. Treatment denoted: roughly 19 received Ad26.COV2.S at low or high dose, single or two shots; about five received placebo; per-sample allocation not given. It was on day 63 after the first vaccine or placebo injection that samples were taken. Vaccination used an Ad26 vector expressing Wuhan-strain SARS-CoV-2 spike. The CDR3 is made up of 14 amino acids. The assay was immunoSEQ multiplex PCR, and TCRdb's table has in-frame clones only and misses some. This sample yields about 380,000 clones, of which around 82% are seen a single time; 7.4% belongs to the top ten.

The TCR comes from a person aged 18-65 years who received the Ad26.COV2.S COVID-19 vaccine or a placebo. The genes are TRBV21-1 and TRBJ1-2. TRBV21-1 is flagged as a pseudogene. The material sequenced was peripheral blood, taken in a trial of Ad26.COV2.S vaccine versus placebo. The CDR3 DNA is TGTGCCAGCAGCAAAGAGGGACGGGGCTATGGCTACACCTTC. It translates to CASSKEGRGYGYTF.